These T cell receptor beta chains were read from a single sample in a study of blood T cell repertoires in COVID-19. TCRdb's copy holds only in-frame clones and misses some; the assay was immunoSEQ multiplex PCR. The repertoire has over 85,000 clones, around 85% of them found once; the top ten carry around 39%. Sequencing used peripheral blood. The source of these receptors is a man older than 75 with acute or convalescent COVID-19. The CDR3 runs from the conserved cysteine through the conserved F or W. The D gene is left open where the match is weak. Size tells how often a clone was seen (once, few, many) or the class of an expanded clone, and some rows leave it out.

D,size,J,V,CDR3,DNA
.,.,TRBJ1-5,TRBV19,CAVGQGSNNQPQHF,TGTGCCGTGGGCCAGGGCAGTAACAATCAGCCCCAGCATTTT
.,.,TRBJ2-3,TRBV6-6,CASRQGAGGTDTQYF,TGTGCCAGCAGACAGGGGGCGGGGGGTACAGATACGCAGTATTTT
.,.,TRBJ1-3,TRBV7-8,CASSSSSGNTIYF,TGTGCCAGCAGCTCCAGCTCTGGAAACACCATATATTTT
.,.,TRBJ1-1,TRBV27,CASSLQGNTEAFF,TGTGCCAGCAGTTTACAGGGAAACACTGAAGCTTTCTTT
TRBD2,.,TRBJ2-7,TRBV4-3,CASSHVAGGSYEQYF,TGCGCCAGCAGCCATGTAGCGGGAGGTTCCTACGAGCAGTACTTC
.,.,TRBJ1-1,TRBV7-9,CASSLGGPNTEAFF,TGTGCCAGCAGCTTAGGAGGGCCGAACACTGAAGCTTTCTTT
.,.,TRBJ1-1,TRBV21-1,CASTLTGRDNPGSRTEAFF,TGTGCCAGCACCCTAACGGGCAGAGACAACCCGGGGAGTAGGACTGAAGCTTTCTTT
TRBD2,.,TRBJ2-4,TRBV28,CASSSPGTSGGRNIQYF,TGTGCCAGCAGTTCCCCTGGGACTAGCGGTGGAAGAAACATTCAGTACTTC
TRBD2,once,TRBJ2-1,TRBV11-3,CASSWGGSYNEQFF,TGTGCCAGCAGCTGGGGGGGTTCTTACAATGAGCAGTTCTTC
.,.,TRBJ2-7,TRBV5-1,CASSGGLDEQYF,TGCGCCAGCAGCGGGGGGTTGGACGAGCAGTACTTC
.,few,TRBJ1-3,TRBV28,CASSLEQGVRGNTIYF,TGTGCCAGCAGTTTAGAACAGGGTGTACGTGGAAACACCATATATTTT
TRBD1,.,TRBJ2-2,TRBV19,CASSGRTGFTGELFF,TGTGCCAGTAGTGGTCGGACAGGTTTCACCGGGGAGCTGTTTTTT
TRBD1,.,TRBJ2-7,TRBV7-9,CASSSGQGSVNYEQYF,TGTGCCAGCAGCTCAGGACAGGGATCGGTTAACTACGAGCAGTACTTC
TRBD2,.,TRBJ2-4,TRBV28,CASSLLSREVKNIQYF,TGTGCCAGCAGTTTACTTTCCCGGGAGGTCAAAAACATTCAGTACTTC
TRBD2,.,TRBJ2-1,TRBV11-1,CASSLSGRANNEQFF,TGTGCCAGCAGCCTTAGCGGGAGGGCCAACAATGAGCAGTTCTTC
.,.,TRBJ2-5,TRBV7-2,CASSLSAGLETQYF,TGTGCCAGCAGCTTGTCCGCGGGACTGGAGACCCAGTACTTC
.,.,TRBJ1-6,TRBV6-2/TRBV6-3,CASSNASPNSPLHF,TGTGCCAGCAGTAACGCCAGTCCAAATTCACCCCTCCACTTT
.,.,TRBJ2-5,TRBV28,CASDYRARGTQYF,TGTGCCAGCGATTATCGGGCAAGGGGGACCCAGTACTTC
.,.,TRBJ2-7,TRBV5-1,CASSLEQGYEQYF,TGCGCCAGCAGCTTGGAACAGGGATACGAGCAGTACTTC
TRBD1,.,TRBJ1-2,TRBV5-5,CASSLEPGGAHYGYTF,TGTGCCAGCAGCTTGGAGCCAGGGGGCGCCCACTATGGCTACACCTTC
.,.,TRBJ1-2,TRBV7-3,CASSPEGRNHGYTF,TGTGCCAGCAGCCCCGAGGGCAGGAACCATGGCTACACCTTC
.,.,TRBJ1-3,TRBV11-2,CASSLAPDRLSGNTIYF,TGTGCCAGCAGCTTAGCTCCAGACAGACTCTCTGGAAACACCATATATTTT
TRBD1,.,TRBJ2-2,TRBV18,CASRLDRVNTGELFF,TGTGCCAGCCGTCTTGACAGGGTGAACACCGGGGAGCTGTTTTTT
TRBD1,.,TRBJ1-1,TRBV29-1,CSVSTGSVAEAFF,TGCAGCGTTTCGACAGGGTCCGTAGCTGAAGCTTTCTTT
.,.,TRBJ1-4,TRBV7-6,CASSLRRVATNEKLFF,TGTGCCAGCAGCTTACGCCGGGTTGCAACTAATGAAAAACTGTTTTTT
TRBD1,once,TRBJ1-5,TRBV6-5,CASSRGTENQPQHF,TGTGCCAGCAGCCGAGGGACAGAAAATCAGCCCCAGCATTTT
TRBD1,once,TRBJ2-1,TRBV13,CASSSTPRTGGDNEQFF,TGTGCCAGCAGCTCCACCCCCCGGACAGGGGGGGACAATGAGCAGTTCTTC
.,few,TRBJ1-1,TRBV6-2/TRBV6-3,CASSYSGRTEAFF,TGTGCCAGCAGTTACAGTGGGCGCACTGAAGCTTTCTTT
TRBD1,.,TRBJ1-2,TRBV4-1,CASRPPGQLYGYTF,TGCGCCAGCAGGCCTCCGGGACAGCTCTATGGCTACACCTTC
TRBD2,.,TRBJ2-1,TRBV28,CASSLSLVPSGEQFF,TGTGCCAGCAGTTTATCTCTGGTGCCTAGCGGTGAGCAGTTCTTC
.,.,TRBJ1-2,TRBV30,CAWKTQQGRGYTF,TGTGCCTGGAAAACCCAACAGGGACGCGGCTACACCTTC
.,.,TRBJ1-2,TRBV18,CASSPSGTPHGYTF,TGTGCCAGCTCACCCTCCGGGACACCACATGGCTACACCTTC